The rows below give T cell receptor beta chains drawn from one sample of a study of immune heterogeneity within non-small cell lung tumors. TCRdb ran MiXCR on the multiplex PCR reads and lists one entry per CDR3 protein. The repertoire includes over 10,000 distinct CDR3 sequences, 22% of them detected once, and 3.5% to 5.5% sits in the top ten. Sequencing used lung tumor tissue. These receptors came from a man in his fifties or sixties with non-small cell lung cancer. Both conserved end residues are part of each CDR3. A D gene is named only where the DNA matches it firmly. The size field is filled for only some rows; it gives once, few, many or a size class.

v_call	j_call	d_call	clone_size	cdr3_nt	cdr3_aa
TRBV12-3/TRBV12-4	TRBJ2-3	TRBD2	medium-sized	TGTGCCAGCAGACAATCTAGCGGGAACAGAGATACGCAGTATTTT	CASRQSSGNRDTQYF
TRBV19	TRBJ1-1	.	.	TGTGCCAGTAGTATCAGGGTGGGAACTGAAGCTTTCTTT	CASSIRVGTEAFF
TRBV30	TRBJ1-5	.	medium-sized	TGTGCCTGGAGCCCCGCGGTTACACTTAATCAGCCCCAGCATTTT	CAWSPAVTLNQPQHF
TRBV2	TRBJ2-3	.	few	TGTGCCAGCAGTCTAAGCCTGGAGGATACGCAGTATTTT	CASSLSLEDTQYF
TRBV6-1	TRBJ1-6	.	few	TGTGCCAGCAGTCGCGTCTCGAGCATCTATAATTCACCCCTCCACTTT	CASSRVSSIYNSPLHF
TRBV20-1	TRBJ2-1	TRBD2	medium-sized	TGCAGTGCTAGACCCCTTGAGCCGGGACTAGCGGGAGCGGCCTACAATGAGCAGTTCTTC	CSARPLEPGLAGAAYNEQFF
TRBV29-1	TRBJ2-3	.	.	TGCAGCGTTGAAAAGGCAGGGGTGGATACGCAGTATTTT	CSVEKAGVDTQYF
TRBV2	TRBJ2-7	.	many	TGTGCCAGCAGTGAGTCGGCTATGGACGACGAGCAGTACTTC	CASSESAMDDEQYF
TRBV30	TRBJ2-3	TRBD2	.	TGTGCCTGGAGGACCGGACTAGCGTGGCCCACAGATACGCAGTATTTT	CAWRTGLAWPTDTQYF
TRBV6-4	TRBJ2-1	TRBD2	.	TGTGCCAGCAGTCCGACTGGGACTAGCGGGGTTGGCCAGCAGTTCTTC	CASSPTGTSGVGQQFF
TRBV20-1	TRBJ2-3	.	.	TGCAGTGCTAGTGGGGCAGGGAACTCCCCCACAGATACGCAGTATTTT	CSASGAGNSPTDTQYF
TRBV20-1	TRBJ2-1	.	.	TGCAGTGCTCTTGCAGGGAGCAGCTCCTACAATGAGCAGTTCTTC	CSALAGSSSYNEQFF
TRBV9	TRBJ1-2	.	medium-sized	TGTGCCAGCAGCGTAGATGGCAGGGCGTATGGCTACACCTTC	CASSVDGRAYGYTF
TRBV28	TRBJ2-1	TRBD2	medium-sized	TGTGCCACGCTACCTAGCGGGCGCTACAATGAGCAGTTCTTC	CATLPSGRYNEQFF
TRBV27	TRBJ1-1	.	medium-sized	TGTGCCAGCAGTTTATCGATGATGCGCCTCCGGGGGGACACTGAAGCTTTCTTT	CASSLSMMRLRGDTEAFF
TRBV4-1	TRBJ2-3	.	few	TGCGCCAGCAGCCAAGCAACGGCTAGCACAGATACGCAGTATTTT	CASSQATASTDTQYF
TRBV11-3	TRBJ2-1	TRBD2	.	TGTGCCAGCAGCTTTCTAACTCTAGCGGGAGTCTTCTACAATGAGCAGTTCTTC	CASSFLTLAGVFYNEQFF
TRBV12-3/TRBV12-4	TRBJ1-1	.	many	TGTGCCAGCAGTTACCGGGGGTCTGAAGCTTTCTTT	CASSYRGSEAFF
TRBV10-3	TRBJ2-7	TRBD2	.	TGTGCCATCAGGTCACTAGCGACCTCCTACGAGCAGTACTTC	CAIRSLATSYEQYF
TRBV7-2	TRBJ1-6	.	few	TGTGCCAGCAGCTTAGGCGGGAGAGGGTCCTATAATTCACCCCTCCACTTT	CASSLGGRGSYNSPLHF
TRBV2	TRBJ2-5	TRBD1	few	TGTGCCAGCAGTCGGGACAGGGAAGAGACCCAGTACTTC	CASSRDREETQYF
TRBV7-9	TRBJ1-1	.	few	TGTGCCAGCAGCTACGAGGGGGACACTGAAGCTTTCTTT	CASSYEGDTEAFF
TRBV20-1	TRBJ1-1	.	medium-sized	TGCAGTGCTAGAGGGCAGAAGAACACTGAAGCTTTCTTT	CSARGQKNTEAFF
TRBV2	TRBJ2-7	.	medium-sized	TGTGCCACCACAGAGGGGCAGGGGAGGTACGAGCAGTACTTC	CATTEGQGRYEQYF
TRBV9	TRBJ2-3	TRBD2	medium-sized	TGTGCCAGCAGCGTAGCGGCAGGGCAAGCGGGAACAGATACGCAGTATTTT	CASSVAAGQAGTDTQYF
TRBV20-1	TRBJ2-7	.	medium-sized	TGCAGTGCTAGAGATGAGATCTACGAGCAGTACTTC	CSARDEIYEQYF
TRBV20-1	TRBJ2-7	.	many	TGCAGTGCTAAGTACCGGAGGGCCCCCTACGAGCAGTACTTC	CSAKYRRAPYEQYF
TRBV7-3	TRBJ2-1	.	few	TGTGCCAGCAGCTCGGGGTCTTACAATGAGCAGTTCTTC	CASSSGSYNEQFF
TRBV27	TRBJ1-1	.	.	TGTGCCAGCAGCCTGGGGGGTTTTCCTACTGAAGCTTTCTTT	CASSLGGFPTEAFF
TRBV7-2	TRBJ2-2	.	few	TGTGCCAGCAGCTTAGTGCCTAGCGCGACCGGGGAGCTGTTTTTT	CASSLVPSATGELFF
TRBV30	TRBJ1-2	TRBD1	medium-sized	TGTGCCTGGGGGATCGGGACAGGGTCCAGCTACACCTTC	CAWGIGTGSSYTF
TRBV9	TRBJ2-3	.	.	TGTGCCAGCAGCGCTAGGGACGGATTCACAGATACGCAGTATTTT	CASSARDGFTDTQYF
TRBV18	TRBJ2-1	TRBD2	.	TGTGCCAGCTCACCACCTAGCGGGAGATCCTACAATGAGCAGTTCTTC	CASSPPSGRSYNEQFF
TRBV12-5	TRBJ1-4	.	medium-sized	TGTGCTAGTGGTTTGGTTCTCTTAAGAGAAGTTAATGAAAAACTGTTTTTT	CASGLVLLREVNEKLFF
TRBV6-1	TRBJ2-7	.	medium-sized	TGTGCCAGCAAACAAAACTACGAGCAGTACTTC	CASKQNYEQYF
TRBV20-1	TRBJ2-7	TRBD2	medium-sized	TGCAGTGCTAGCGGGGGACTAGCGACGTACGAGCAGTACTTC	CSASGGLATYEQYF
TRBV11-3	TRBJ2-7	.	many	TGTGCCAGCAGCTTAGATAACTACGAGCAGTACTTC	CASSLDNYEQYF
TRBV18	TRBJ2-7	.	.	TGTGCCAGCTCACTTTACGACTCCTCCCACGAGCAGTACTTC	CASSLYDSSHEQYF
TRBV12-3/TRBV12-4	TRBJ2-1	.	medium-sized	TGTGCCAGCAGTTCACAATACAGGGACAATGAGCAGTTCTTC	CASSSQYRDNEQFF
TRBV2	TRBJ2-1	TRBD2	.	TGTGCCAGCAGGCGGGGCGGGAGCATTGAGCAGTTCTTC	CASRRGGSIEQFF
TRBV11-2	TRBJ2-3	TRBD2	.	TGTGCCAGCAGCTTAGACCGGGCTAGCGGGCTGTGGGATACGCAGTATTTT	CASSLDRASGLWDTQYF
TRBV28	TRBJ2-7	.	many	TGTGCCAGCAGTTTCAGTAGAGGGATCTACGAGCAGTACTTC	CASSFSRGIYEQYF
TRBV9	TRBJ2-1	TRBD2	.	TGTGCCAGCAGCCCCATGGCCATGGGACTAGCGGCTGAGCAGTTCTTC	CASSPMAMGLAAEQFF
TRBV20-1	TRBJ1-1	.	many	TGCAGTGCTGAACAGGGAGGCACTGAAGCTTTCTTT	CSAEQGGTEAFF
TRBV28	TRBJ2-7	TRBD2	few	TGTGCCAGTAGCCGTTCCCTATCTAGCGGGATTAGCTCCTACGAGCAGTACTTC	CASSRSLSSGISSYEQYF
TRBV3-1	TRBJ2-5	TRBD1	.	TGTGCCAGCAGCCTTACAGGGGGGGAGACCCAGTACTTC	CASSLTGGETQYF
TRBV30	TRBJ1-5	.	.	TGTGCCTGGAGCGCTCCGGGAAGGGGCAGTCAGCCCCAGCATTTT	CAWSAPGRGSQPQHF
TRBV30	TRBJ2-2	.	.	TGTGCCTGGAGTGAGGGTCGTAACACCGGGGAGCTGTTTTTT	CAWSEGRNTGELFF